Sequencing of this TCR beta chain was carried out in a study of T cell changes during pregnancy in multiple sclerosis (dated by TCRdb to about 2019). Background for the entire study: Changes in the T cell repertoire over the course of pregnancy were examined in this study in women with multiple sclerosis.

The germline V gene encodes CDR1 MRHNA and CDR2 SNTAGT. From the cysteine up to the phenylalanine, the CDR3 has a length of 13 residues. Here the CDR3 DNA is all that survives: 39 bases in frame from base 1. The V end loses 3 bases and the J end loses 4 bases, and a stretch of 7 bases separates them. Libraries were constructed by the immunoSEQ multiplex PCR assay. TCRdb obtained this table from immuneACCESS and retained in-frame rearrangements with V and J assigned. These tables miss some clones; where compared with another copy, unresolved V genes account for less than half of the shortfall, and the remainder is unexplained. Here the sample has tens of thousands of clones; around 94% occur a single time. Around 2% of the sample is in the top ten clones. Details on this clone: It has no known antigen specificity. Nothing much larger sits one base from this clone, and base qualities are not available.

This sequence uses TRBV6-4 and TRBJ1-3; confidence is insufficient to name the D gene. Source: peripheral blood, taken in the third trimester of pregnancy. The receptor was isolated from a female donor in good health, enrolled as a control in a pregnancy study. The DNA sequence is given as TGTGCCAGCAGTGAGAACAGCGGAAACACCATATATTTT. It specifies CASSENSGNTIYF.